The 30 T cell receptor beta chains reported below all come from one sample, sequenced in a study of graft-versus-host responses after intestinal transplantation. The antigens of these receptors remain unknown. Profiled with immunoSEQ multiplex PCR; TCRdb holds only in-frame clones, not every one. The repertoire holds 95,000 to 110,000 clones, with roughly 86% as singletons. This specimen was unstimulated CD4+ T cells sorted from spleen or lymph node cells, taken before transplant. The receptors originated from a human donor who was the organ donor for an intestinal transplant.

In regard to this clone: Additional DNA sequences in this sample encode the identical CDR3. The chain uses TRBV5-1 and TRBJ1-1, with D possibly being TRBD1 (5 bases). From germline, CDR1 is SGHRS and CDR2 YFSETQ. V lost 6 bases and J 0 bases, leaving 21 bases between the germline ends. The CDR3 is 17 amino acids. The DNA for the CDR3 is TGCGCCAGCATAGGGGCGGGGGTGCGGGGCTTGAACACTGAAGCTTTCTTT. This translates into CASIGAGVRGLNTEAFF.

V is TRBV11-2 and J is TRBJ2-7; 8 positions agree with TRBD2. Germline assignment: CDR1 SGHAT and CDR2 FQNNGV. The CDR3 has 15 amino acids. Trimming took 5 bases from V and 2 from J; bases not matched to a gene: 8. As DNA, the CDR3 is TGTGCCAGCAGCCTTGCAGGCGGGGGGCCCTACGAGCAGTACTTC. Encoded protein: CASSLAGGGPYEQYF.

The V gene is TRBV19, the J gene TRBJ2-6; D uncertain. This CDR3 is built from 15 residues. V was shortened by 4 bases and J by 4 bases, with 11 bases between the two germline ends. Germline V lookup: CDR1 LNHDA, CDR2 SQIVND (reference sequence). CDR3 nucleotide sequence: TGTGCCAGTAGTAAGGTGCTTCACGGGGCCAACGTCCTGACTTTC. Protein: CASSKVLHGANVLTF.

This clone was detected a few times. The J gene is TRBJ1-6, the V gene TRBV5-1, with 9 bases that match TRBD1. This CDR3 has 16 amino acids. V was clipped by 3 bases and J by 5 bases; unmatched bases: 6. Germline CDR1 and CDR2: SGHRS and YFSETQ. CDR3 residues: CASSSLGQGHNSPLHF. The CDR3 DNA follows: TGCGCCAGCAGCTCACTGGGACAGGGCCATAATTCACCCCTCCACTTT.

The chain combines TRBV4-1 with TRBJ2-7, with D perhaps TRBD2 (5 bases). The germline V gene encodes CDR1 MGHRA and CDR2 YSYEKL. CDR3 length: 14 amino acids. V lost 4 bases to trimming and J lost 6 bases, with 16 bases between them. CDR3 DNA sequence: TGCGCCAGCAGCCTGGAGAGGAGGATCCCCGAGCAGTACTTC. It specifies CASSLERRIPEQYF.

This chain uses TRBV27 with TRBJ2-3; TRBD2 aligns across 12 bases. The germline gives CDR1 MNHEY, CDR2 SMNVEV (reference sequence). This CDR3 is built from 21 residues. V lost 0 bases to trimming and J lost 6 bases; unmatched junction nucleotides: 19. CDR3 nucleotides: TGTGCCAGCAGTTTATCGAGGGACAGAATTCCTAGCGGGAGGGCCCTGGATACGCAGTATTTT. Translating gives CASSLSRDRIPSGRALDTQYF.

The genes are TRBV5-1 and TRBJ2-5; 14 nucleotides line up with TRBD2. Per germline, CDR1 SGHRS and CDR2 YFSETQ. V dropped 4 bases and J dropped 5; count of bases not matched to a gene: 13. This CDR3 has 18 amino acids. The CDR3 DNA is TGCGCCAGCAGCGATCCTCGACTAGCGGGGGGGCCACGGGAGACCCAGTACTTC. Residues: CASSDPRLAGGPRETQYF.

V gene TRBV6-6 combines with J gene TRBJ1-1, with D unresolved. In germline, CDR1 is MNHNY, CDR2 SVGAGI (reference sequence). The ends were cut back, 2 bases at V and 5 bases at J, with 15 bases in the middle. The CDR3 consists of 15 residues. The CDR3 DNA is TGTGCCAGCAGTTACACTGGCCCTCTGAGGACTGAAGCTTTCTTT. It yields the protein CASSYTGPLRTEAFF.

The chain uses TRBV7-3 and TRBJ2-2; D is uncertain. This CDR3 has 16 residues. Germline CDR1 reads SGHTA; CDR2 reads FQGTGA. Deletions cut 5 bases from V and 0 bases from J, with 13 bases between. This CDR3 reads CASSVTTGANTGELFF. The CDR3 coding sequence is TGTGCCAGCAGCGTCACGACTGGGGCGAACACCGGGGAGCTGTTTTTT.

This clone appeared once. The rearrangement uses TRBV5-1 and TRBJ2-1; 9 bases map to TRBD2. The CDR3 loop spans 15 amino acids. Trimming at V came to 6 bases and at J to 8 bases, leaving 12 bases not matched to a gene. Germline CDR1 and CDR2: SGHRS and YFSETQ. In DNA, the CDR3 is TGCGCCAGCAAACAATTAGCGGGAGCTGGCGATGAGCAGTTCTTC. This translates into CASKQLAGAGDEQFF.

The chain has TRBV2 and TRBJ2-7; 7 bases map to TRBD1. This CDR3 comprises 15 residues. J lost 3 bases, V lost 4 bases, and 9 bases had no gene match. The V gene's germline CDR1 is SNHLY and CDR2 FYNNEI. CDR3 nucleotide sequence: TGTGCCAGCAGTGGAGAGACAGGGACCTTCTACGAGCAGTACTTC. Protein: CASSGETGTFYEQYF.

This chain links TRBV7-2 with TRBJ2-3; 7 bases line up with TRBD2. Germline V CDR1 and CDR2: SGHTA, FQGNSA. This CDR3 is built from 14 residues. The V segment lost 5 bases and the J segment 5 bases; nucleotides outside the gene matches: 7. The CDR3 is CASSLRGTVDTQYF. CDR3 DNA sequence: TGTGCCAGCAGCCTGCGGGGGACCGTAGATACGCAGTATTTT.

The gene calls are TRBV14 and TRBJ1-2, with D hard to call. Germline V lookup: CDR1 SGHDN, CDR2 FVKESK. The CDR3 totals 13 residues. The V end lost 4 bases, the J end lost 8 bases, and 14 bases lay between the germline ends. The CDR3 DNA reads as TGTGCCAGCAGCCCGACGATTTATGGAGGCTACACCTTC. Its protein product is CASSPTIYGGYTF.

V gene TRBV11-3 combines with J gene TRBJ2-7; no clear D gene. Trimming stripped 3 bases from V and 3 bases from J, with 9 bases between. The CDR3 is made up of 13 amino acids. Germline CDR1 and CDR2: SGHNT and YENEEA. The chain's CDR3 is CASSLNGRYEQYF. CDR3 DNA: TGTGCCAGCAGCTTGAACGGTCGCTACGAGCAGTACTTC.

The CDR3 sequence is CASSTRTADYGYTF. CDR3 sequence (DNA): TGCGCCAGCAGCACTCGGACAGCCGACTATGGCTACACCTTC. This sequence joins TRBV5-1 and TRBJ1-2, with a tentative D call TRBD1 (6 bases). The length of the CDR3 is 14 residues. Germline CDR1 is SGHRS and CDR2 is YFSETQ. V was pared by 4 bases and J by 3 bases, with 13 bases between. The full variable domain, completed using reference TRBV5-1 and TRBJ1-2, is KAGVTQTPRYLIKTRGQQVTLSCSPISGHRSVSWYQQTPGQGLQFLFEYFSETQRNKGNFPGRFSGRQFSNSRSEMNVSTLELGDSALYLCASSTRTADYGYTFGSGTRLTVV.

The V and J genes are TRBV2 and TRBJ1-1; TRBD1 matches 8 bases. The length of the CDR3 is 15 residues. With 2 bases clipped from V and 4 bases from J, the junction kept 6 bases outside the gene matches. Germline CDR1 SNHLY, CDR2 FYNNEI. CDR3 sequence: CASSELGQGTTEAFF. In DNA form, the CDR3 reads TGTGCCAGCAGTGAACTCGGACAGGGAACCACTGAAGCTTTCTTT.

CDR3 sequence reads: CASSYSGQGSSYTF. The CDR3, as DNA: TGTGCCAGCAGTTACTCGGGACAGGGGAGTAGCTACACCTTC. The chain recombines TRBV6-5 with TRBJ1-2; 10 positions match TRBD1. The germline CDR1 and CDR2 sequences are MNHEY and SVGAGI. V lost 0 bases and J lost 9; bases outside the gene matches: 4. The CDR3 extends over 14 amino acids.

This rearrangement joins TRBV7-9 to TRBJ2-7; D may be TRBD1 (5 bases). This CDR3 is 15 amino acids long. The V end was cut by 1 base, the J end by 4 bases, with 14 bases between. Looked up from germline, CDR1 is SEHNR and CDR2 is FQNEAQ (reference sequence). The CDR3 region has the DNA TGTGCCAGCAGCTTAGTTACAGGCAAGTCTTACGAGCAGTACTTC. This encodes CASSLVTGKSYEQYF.

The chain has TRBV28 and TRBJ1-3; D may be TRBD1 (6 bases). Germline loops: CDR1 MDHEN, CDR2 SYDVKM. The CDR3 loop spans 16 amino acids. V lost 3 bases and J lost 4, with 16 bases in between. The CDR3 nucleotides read TGTGCCAGCAGTTTCGTCGGGGGCCCGGGGGGAAACACCATATATTTT. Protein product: CASSFVGGPGGNTIYF. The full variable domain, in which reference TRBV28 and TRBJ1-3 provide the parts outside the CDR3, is DVKVTQSSRYLVKRTGEKVFLECVQDMDHENMFWYRQDPGLGLRLIYFSYDVKMKEKGDIPEGYSVSREKKERFSLILESASTNQTSMYLCASSFVGGPGGNTIYFGEGSWLTVV.

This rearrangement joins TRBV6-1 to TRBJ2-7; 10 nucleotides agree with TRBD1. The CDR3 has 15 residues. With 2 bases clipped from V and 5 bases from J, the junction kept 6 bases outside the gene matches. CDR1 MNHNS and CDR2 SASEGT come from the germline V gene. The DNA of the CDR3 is TGTGCCAGCAGTGAAATTTGGGACAGGGGAAACGAGCAGTACTTC. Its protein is CASSEIWDRGNEQYF.

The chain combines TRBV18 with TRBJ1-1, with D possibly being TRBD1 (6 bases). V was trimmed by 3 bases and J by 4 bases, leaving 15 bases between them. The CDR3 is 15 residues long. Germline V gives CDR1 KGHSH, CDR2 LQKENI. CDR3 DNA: TGTGCCAGCTCACCCCCCCGGGGGGGCTTCACTGAAGCTTTCTTT. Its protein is CASSPPRGGFTEAFF.

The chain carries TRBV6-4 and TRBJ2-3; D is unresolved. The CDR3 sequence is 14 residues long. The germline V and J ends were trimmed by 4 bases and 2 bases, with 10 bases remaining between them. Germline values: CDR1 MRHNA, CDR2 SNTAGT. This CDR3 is CASSGAEFTDTQYF. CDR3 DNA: TGTGCCAGCAGTGGCGCTGAGTTCACAGATACGCAGTATTTT.

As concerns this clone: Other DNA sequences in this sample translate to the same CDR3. In DNA form, the CDR3 reads TGTGCCAGCAGCCCGGACAGGAGCTCCTACGAGCAGTACTTC. It specifies CASSPDRSSYEQYF. The chain combines TRBV6-1 with TRBJ2-7, with TRBD1 matching 7 bases. J gave up 0 bases and V 6 bases, and 5 bases lay outside the gene matches. The CDR3 loop spans 14 amino acids. Looked up from germline, CDR1 is MNHNS and CDR2 is SASEGT.

The CDR3 DNA reads TGTGCCAGCAGCGTCGGACAGGGGGGAAATCAGCCCCAGCATTTT. Its translation: CASSVGQGGNQPQHF. The genes are TRBV9 and TRBJ1-5, with 10 bases matching TRBD1. The germline V gene has CDR1 SGDLS and CDR2 YYNGEE. The CDR3 length is 15 residues. V was pared by 2 bases and J by 4 bases, with 3 bases of the junction left unmatched.

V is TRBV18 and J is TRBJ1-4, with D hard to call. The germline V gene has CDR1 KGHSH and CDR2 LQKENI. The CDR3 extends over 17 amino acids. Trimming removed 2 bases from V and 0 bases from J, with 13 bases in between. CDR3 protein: CASSPFDVQSTNEKLFF. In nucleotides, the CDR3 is TGTGCCAGCTCACCATTCGACGTTCAATCAACTAATGAAAAACTGTTTTTT.

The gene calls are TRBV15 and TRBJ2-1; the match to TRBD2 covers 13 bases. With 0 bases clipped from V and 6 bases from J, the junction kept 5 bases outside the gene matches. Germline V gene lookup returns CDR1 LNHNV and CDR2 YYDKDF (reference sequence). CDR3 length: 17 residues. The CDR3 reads CATSRETSGGAINEQFF. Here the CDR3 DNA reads TGTGCCACCAGCAGAGAAACTAGCGGGGGGGCCATCAATGAGCAGTTCTTC.

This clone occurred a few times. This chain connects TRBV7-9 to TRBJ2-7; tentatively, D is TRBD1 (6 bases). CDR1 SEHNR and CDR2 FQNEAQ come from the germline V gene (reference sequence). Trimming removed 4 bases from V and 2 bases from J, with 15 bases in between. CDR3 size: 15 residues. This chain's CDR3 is CASSYDGGYTYEQYF. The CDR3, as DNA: TGTGCCAGCAGCTACGATGGGGGCTACACCTACGAGCAGTACTTC.

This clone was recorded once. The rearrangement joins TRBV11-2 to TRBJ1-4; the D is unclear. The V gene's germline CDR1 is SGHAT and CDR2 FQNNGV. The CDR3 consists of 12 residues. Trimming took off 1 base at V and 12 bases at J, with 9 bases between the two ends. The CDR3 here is CASSLGRNQLFF. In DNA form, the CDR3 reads TGTGCCAGCAGCTTAGGTCGGAATCAACTGTTTTTT. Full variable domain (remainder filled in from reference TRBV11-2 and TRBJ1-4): EAGVAQSPRYKIIEKRQSVAFWCNPISGHATLYWYQQILGQGPKLLIQFQNNGVVDDSQLPKDRFSAERLKGVDSTLKIQPAKLEDSAVYLCASSLGRNQLFFGSGTQLSVL.

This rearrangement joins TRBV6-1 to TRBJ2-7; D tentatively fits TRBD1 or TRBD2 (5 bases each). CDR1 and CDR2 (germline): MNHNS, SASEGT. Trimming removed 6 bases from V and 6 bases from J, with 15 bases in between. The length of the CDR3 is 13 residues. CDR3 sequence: CASRGTAIGEQYF. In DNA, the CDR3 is TGTGCCAGCAGGGGGACGGCGATCGGCGAGCAGTACTTC.

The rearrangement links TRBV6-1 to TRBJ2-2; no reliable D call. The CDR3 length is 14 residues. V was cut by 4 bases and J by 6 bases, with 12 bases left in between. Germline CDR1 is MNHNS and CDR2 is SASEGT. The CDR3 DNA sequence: TGTGCCAGCAGTGGAATCCGGAATTCCGGGGAGCTGTTTTTT. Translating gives CASSGIRNSGELFF.